What follows are 18 T cell receptor beta chains derived from one specimen sequenced in a study of technical replicates of blood from several donors (dated by TCRdb to the late 2010s). Libraries were prepared through the immunoSEQ multiplex PCR assay. TCRdb mirrors the immuneACCESS table, restricted to in-frame sequences. Some clones are absent from its copies; in checked studies, under half trace to an unresolved V gene, and the reason for the others is unknown. This sample lists around 68,000 clones; about 97% were detected once. Of the sample, under 0.3% is held by the ten largest clones. What was sequenced was T cells isolated from PBMCs. Receptors originate from a human donor in good health.

The chain combines TRBV29-1 with TRBJ2-1; a weak D match, TRBD1 (5 bases). Looked up from germline, CDR1 is SQVTM and CDR2 is ANQGSEA. The CDR3 totals 14 residues. V lost 2 bases to trimming and J lost 3 bases, with 11 bases between them. The CDR3: CSVERGISYNEQFF. CDR3 bases: TGCAGCGTTGAAAGGGGCATCAGCTACAATGAGCAGTTCTTC.

V usage is TRBV7-9 and J usage is TRBJ1-4; a possible D gene is TRBD1 (6 bases). There are 15 residues in the CDR3. CDR1 is SEHNR, CDR2 FQNEAQ, per germline (reference sequence). Trimming cost V 2 bases and J 4 bases, with 11 bases left between them. The CDR3 region is CASSLNYRDNEKLFF. DNA for the CDR3: TGTGCCAGCAGCTTAAACTACAGGGATAATGAAAAACTGTTTTTT.

The chain links TRBV19 to TRBJ2-7; TRBD1 matches at 7 bases. The CDR3 spans 13 residues. The germline CDR1 and CDR2 sequences are LNHDA and SQIVND (reference sequence). V gave up 10 bases and J gave up 0 bases; unmatched junction bases: 6. CDR3 sequence (DNA): TGTGCCACCACCGGGGACAGCTCCTACGAGCAGTACTTC. Protein product: CATTGDSSYEQYF.

J is TRBJ2-3 and V is TRBV4-2, with 8 bases that match TRBD2. V was pared by 1 base and J by 5 bases, with 5 bases of the junction left unmatched. The CDR3 covers 15 residues. The V gene's germline CDR1 is LGHNA and CDR2 YNFKEQ. CDR3 nucleotides: TGTGCCAGCAGCCAAGGAGCGGGAGATTTAGATACGCAGTATTTT. Translating it yields CASSQGAGDLDTQYF.

The genes are TRBV4-1 and TRBJ1-4, with D uncertain. Trimming removed 0 bases at V and 3 bases at J, with 14 bases between. This CDR3 contains 17 residues. Looked up from germline, CDR1 is MGHRA and CDR2 is YSYEKL. The CDR3 bases are TGCGCCAGCAGCCAAGATCCTATAGACGGAGCTAATGAAAAACTGTTTTTT. This encodes CASSQDPIDGANEKLFF.

This clone was counted a single time. V gene TRBV19 combines with J gene TRBJ1-1; 8 nucleotides line up with TRBD1. After removal of 3 bases from V and 5 bases from J, the junction contained 5 bases not matched to a gene. Germline V gene sequence: CDR1 LNHDA, CDR2 SQIVND (reference sequence). This CDR3 comprises 14 residues. DNA for the CDR3: TGTGCCAGTAGTATTCAGGGGGCGCGTACTGAAGCTTTCTTT. Translated: CASSIQGARTEAFF.

The V and J genes are TRBV6-1 and TRBJ2-5; weak D call: TRBD1 (5 bases). From germline, CDR1 is MNHNS and CDR2 SASEGT. Trimming removed 2 bases from V and 4 bases from J, with 14 bases in between. The CDR3 loop spans 15 amino acids. In DNA form, the CDR3 reads TGTGCCAGCAGTGAAAAGCGCCCTGGGGCAGAGACCCAGTACTTC. This sequence encodes CASSEKRPGAETQYF.

This chain connects TRBV14 to TRBJ2-3; a weak D match, TRBD1 (5 bases). The CDR3 sequence is 13 residues long. Looked up from germline, CDR1 is SGHDN and CDR2 is FVKESK. With 6 bases removed from V and 5 bases from J, the gap between germline ends came to 12 bases. The CDR3 protein is CASSSSGLDTQYF. CDR3 in DNA: TGTGCCAGCAGTTCCTCAGGGCTAGATACGCAGTATTTT.

CDR3 region: CASSIDGESYEQYF. DNA for the CDR3: TGTGCCAGTAGTATAGATGGAGAATCCTACGAGCAGTACTTC. The chain employs TRBV19 and TRBJ2-7; D call uncertain. Germline assignment: CDR1 LNHDA and CDR2 SQIVND (reference sequence). V lost 0 bases and J 1 base, leaving 7 bases between the germline ends. The CDR3 runs 14 residues.

Comment on this clone: This sample also contains other DNA sequences that code for the same CDR3. This sequence joins TRBV30 and TRBJ2-7; 9 bases agree with TRBD1. This CDR3 comprises 15 residues. Trimming cost V 2 bases and J 7 bases; bases outside gene matches: 12. Germline values: CDR1 GTSNPN, CDR2 SVGIG (reference sequence). The CDR3 nucleotides read TGTGCCTGGAGTCAATTCGGGACAGGGTTTCATGAGCAGTACTTC. Its translation: CAWSQFGTGFHEQYF.

The gene calls are TRBV6-5 and TRBJ2-1; a possible D gene is TRBD2 (5 bases). Germline V gene sequence: CDR1 MNHEY, CDR2 SVGAGI. Trimming removed 8 bases from V and 6 bases from J, with 8 bases in between. The CDR3 has 11 amino acids. The chain's CDR3 is CASYAGNEQFF. Here the CDR3 DNA reads TGTGCCAGCTACGCGGGCAATGAGCAGTTCTTC.

The gene calls are TRBV29-1 and TRBJ1-3; D call uncertain. CDR1 is SQVTM and CDR2 is ANQGSEA in the germline V gene. The CDR3 totals 11 residues. V was clipped by 2 bases and J by 7 bases, with 6 bases between them. The CDR3 bases are TGCAGCGTTGAAATGAGGAACACCATATATTTT. This translates into CSVEMRNTIYF.

The gene calls are TRBV30 and TRBJ2-7, with D possibly being TRBD2 (6 bases). Per germline, CDR1 GTSNPN and CDR2 SVGIG (reference sequence). Trimming cost V 0 bases and J 5 bases, with 11 bases left between them. This CDR3 has 13 residues. The CDR3 loop is CAWSVSEGDEQYF. The CDR3 DNA reads as TGTGCCTGGAGTGTATCGGAGGGTGACGAGCAGTACTTC.

The genes are TRBV7-2 and TRBJ2-1, with 7 bases fitting TRBD1. The CDR3 totals 16 residues. V shed 3 bases, J shed 7 bases, and the junction held 12 bases outside the gene matches. CDR1 is SGHTA and CDR2 is FQGNSA in the germline V gene. The CDR3 coding sequence is TGTGCCAGCAGCTTGATTTGGATACAACAGGGGAATGAGCAGTTCTTC. This sequence encodes CASSLIWIQQGNEQFF.

This clone is a singleton in its sample. The V call is TRBV5-1, the J call TRBJ2-7; 8 bases match TRBD2. CDR3 length: 14 residues. Germline CDR1 and CDR2: SGHRS and YFSETQ. V was pared by 5 bases and J by 3 bases, with 7 bases of the junction left unmatched. The CDR3 here is CASRHGLALYEQYF. For the CDR3, the DNA is TGCGCCAGCAGACACGGACTAGCTCTCTACGAGCAGTACTTC.

The chain combines TRBV29-1 with TRBJ2-3; TRBD1 aligns across 9 bases. This CDR3 has 13 amino acids. Trimming took 6 bases from V and 3 from J; bases not matched to a gene: 4. CDR1 SQVTM and CDR2 ANQGSEA come from the germline V gene. CDR3 DNA: TGCAGCGTCGACAGGGGGTTAACAGATACGCAGTATTTT. Its protein product is CSVDRGLTDTQYF.

The chain is built from TRBV6-1 and TRBJ2-7, with a possible D match to TRBD2 (5 bases). The CDR3 has 16 residues. Germline lookup yields CDR1 MNHNS and CDR2 SASEGT. V gave up 1 base and J gave up 3 bases, with 16 bases separating them. The CDR3 DNA follows: TGTGCCAGCAGTGAAGAATGGGTGGGAGTGTTCTACGAGCAGTACTTC. It translates to CASSEEWVGVFYEQYF.

The rearrangement uses TRBV6-5 and TRBJ2-7; D is uncertain. Between the trimmed V and J ends, which lost 5 bases and 5 bases, there was a span of 10 bases. Germline loops: CDR1 MNHEY, CDR2 SVGAGI. The CDR3 sequence is 12 residues long. The CDR3 spells CASSTLYDEQYF. The CDR3 DNA sequence: TGTGCCAGCAGTACTCTGTACGACGAGCAGTACTTC.